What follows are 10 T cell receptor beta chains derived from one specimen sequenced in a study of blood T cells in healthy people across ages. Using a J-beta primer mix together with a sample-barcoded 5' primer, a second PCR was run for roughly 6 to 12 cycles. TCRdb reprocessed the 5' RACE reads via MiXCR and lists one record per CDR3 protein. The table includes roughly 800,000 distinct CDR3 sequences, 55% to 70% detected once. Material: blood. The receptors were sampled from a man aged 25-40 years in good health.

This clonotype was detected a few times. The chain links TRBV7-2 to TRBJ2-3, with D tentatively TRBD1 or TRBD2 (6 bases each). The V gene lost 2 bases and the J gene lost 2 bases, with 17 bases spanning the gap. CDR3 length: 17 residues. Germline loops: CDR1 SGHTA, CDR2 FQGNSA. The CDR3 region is CASSLTLVGGDTDTQYF. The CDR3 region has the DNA TGTGCCAGCAGCTTAACCCTGGTGGGGGGCGACACAGATACGCAGTATTTT.

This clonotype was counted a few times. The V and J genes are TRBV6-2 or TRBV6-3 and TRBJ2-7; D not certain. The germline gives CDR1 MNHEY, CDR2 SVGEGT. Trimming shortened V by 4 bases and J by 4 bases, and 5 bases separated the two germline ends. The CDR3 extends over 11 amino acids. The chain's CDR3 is CASSWEYEQYF. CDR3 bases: TGTGCCAGCAGTTGGGAATACGAGCAGTACTTC.

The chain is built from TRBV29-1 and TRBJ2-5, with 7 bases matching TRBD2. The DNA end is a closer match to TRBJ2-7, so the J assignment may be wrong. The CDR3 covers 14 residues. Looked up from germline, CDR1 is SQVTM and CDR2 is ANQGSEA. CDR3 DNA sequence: TGCAGCGCCAGGCGGGGGACGGCCAACTACGAGCAGTACTTC. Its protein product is CSARRGTANYEQYF.

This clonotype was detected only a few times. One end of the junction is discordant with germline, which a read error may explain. The CDR3 DNA sequence: TGCGCCAGCAGCTTGTTCGGTAGCGGGGGCTCTCGGGCCAACGTCCTGACTTTC. Its protein product is CASSLFGSGGSRANVLTF. The rearrangement uses TRBV5-1 and TRBJ2-6, with TRBD2 matching 9 bases. This CDR3 comprises 18 residues. Germline V gene data show CDR1 as SGHRS and CDR2 as YFSETQ.

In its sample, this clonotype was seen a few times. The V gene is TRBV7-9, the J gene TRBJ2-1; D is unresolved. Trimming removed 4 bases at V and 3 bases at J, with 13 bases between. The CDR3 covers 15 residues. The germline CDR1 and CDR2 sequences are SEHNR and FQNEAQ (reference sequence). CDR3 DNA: TGTGCCAGCAGCTCCAGGCGAACCGGCTACAATGAGCAGTTCTTC. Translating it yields CASSSRRTGYNEQFF.

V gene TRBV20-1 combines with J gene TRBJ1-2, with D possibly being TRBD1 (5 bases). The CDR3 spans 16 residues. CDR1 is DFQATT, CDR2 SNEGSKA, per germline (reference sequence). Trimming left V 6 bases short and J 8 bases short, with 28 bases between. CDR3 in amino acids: CSATRSFARGAGGYTF. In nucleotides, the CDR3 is TGCAGTGCAACCCGGAGTTTTGCGAGGGGCGCGGGAGGCTACACCTTC.

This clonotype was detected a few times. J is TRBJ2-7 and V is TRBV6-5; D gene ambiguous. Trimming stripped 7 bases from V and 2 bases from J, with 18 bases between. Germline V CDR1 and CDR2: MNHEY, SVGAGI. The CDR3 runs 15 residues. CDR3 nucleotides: TGTGCCAGCAACAATCTGCGGACGGTTCCCTACGAGCAGTACTTC. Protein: CASNNLRTVPYEQYF.

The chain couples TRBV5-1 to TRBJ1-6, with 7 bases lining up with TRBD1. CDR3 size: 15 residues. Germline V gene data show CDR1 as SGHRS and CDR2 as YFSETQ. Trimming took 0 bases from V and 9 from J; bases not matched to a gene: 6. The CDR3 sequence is CASSLESGGGSPLHF. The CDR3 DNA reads TGCGCCAGCAGCTTGGAGTCAGGGGGTGGTTCACCCCTCCACTTT.

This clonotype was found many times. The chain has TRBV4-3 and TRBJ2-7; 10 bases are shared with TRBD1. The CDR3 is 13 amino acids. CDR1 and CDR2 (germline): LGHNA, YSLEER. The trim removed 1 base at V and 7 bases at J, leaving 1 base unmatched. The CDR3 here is CASSQGGQGEQYF. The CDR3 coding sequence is TGCGCCAGCAGCCAAGGGGGACAGGGGGAGCAGTACTTC.

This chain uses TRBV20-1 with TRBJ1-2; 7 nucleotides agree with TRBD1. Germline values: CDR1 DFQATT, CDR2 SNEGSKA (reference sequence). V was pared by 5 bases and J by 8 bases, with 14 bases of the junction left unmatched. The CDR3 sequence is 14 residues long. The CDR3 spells CSAGTIKQGQGYTF. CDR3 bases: TGCAGTGCTGGTACTATTAAACAGGGGCAGGGCTACACCTTC.